This TCR beta chain came from a study of shared T cell receptors in the human thymus. V shed 7 bases and J 4 bases; nucleotides not matched to a gene: 4. This CDR3 spans 13 amino acids. The germline V gene encodes CDR1 MNHEY and CDR2 SVGAGI. Data came from immunoSEQ multiplex PCR; TCRdb stores just in-frame clones and leaves some out. The sample has 630,000 or so clones, about 90% seen once. These records were also assigned to another study, of human thymus T cells. As that report states: Resected material from corrective heart surgery provided the thymus tissue analysed. The authors found apparently biased V and J gene usage in thymic and blood repertoires. Thymic repertoires from unrelated individuals overlapped highly, related research reported.

The J gene is TRBJ2-7, the V gene TRBV6-5; TRBD1 matches 10 bases. The sequencing input was thymocytes. The receptor comes from a boy in the first two years of life with a congenital heart defect. The CDR3 sequence: CASKRDRGYEQYF. The CDR3 DNA sequence: TGTGCCAGCAAGAGGGACAGGGGATACGAGCAGTACTTC.